The 32 T cell receptor beta chains listed next were all sequenced from one sample in a study of T cells expressing NK-cell markers. TCRdb reprocessed the 5' RACE reads and stores each CDR3 protein as one record, lacking DNA. Listed are about 170,000 distinct CDR3 sequences; roughly a fifth falls within the top ten. The sequencing sample was made of blood T cells: a sorted CD56 or NKG2C T cell subset, CD4+ or CD8+ T cells, or bulk PBMC T cells (not recorded which). These receptors came from a man aged 18-75 years in good health.

The J gene is TRBJ2-7, the V gene TRBV7-9; TCRdb indicates TRBD2, and absent DNA this call remains unverified. Germline CDR1 SEHNR, CDR2 FQNEAQ (reference sequence). The CDR3 loop spans 15 amino acids. CDR3 amino acids: CASTLTSGGIDEQYF.

V gene TRBV5-1 combines with J gene TRBJ2-3. This CDR3 comprises 11 residues. Germline CDR1 is SGHRS and CDR2 is YFSETQ. The CDR3 region is CASSYGDTQYF.

The rearrangement joins TRBV29-1 to TRBJ1-1. CDR1 and CDR2 (germline): SQVTM, ANQGSEA. The CDR3 runs 14 residues. Here the CDR3 reads CSVDDYGPNTEAFF.

The rearrangement joins TRBV2 to TRBJ2-1; TCRdb selects TRBD1, and the lack of DNA leaves this call unchecked. The CDR3 has 14 residues. Germline lookup yields CDR1 SNHLY and CDR2 FYNNEI. The CDR3 sequence: CASSRGPMYNEQFF.

The V gene is TRBV4-2, the J gene TRBJ2-5; TCRdb picks TRBD2, but there is no DNA to check that call. The germline V gene encodes CDR1 LGHNA and CDR2 YNFKEQ. The CDR3 totals 17 residues. CDR3 sequence reads: CASSQDGSGGAEETQYF.

V gene TRBV6-5 combines with J gene TRBJ2-7; the TRBD1 assignment by TCRdb is unverifiable without DNA. This CDR3 region has 14 residues. Germline loops: CDR1 MNHEY, CDR2 SVGAGI. The chain's CDR3 is CASSYSINGGEQYF.

The rearrangement uses TRBV2 and TRBJ2-5; the D call of TRBD1 rests on TCRdb alone, since no DNA is present to check it. Germline V CDR1 and CDR2: SNHLY, FYNNEI. The CDR3 runs 14 residues. CDR3 residues: CASSGTGGEETQYF.

The J gene is TRBJ2-7, the V gene TRBV6-5. The CDR3 is 16 amino acids. Looked up from germline, CDR1 is MNHEY and CDR2 is SVGAGI. The CDR3 sequence is CASSYSKAGNTYEQYF.

The CDR3 sequence: CASNPQEADTQYF. The chain couples TRBV7-9 to TRBJ2-3; checking the TCRdb D call of TRBD1 is not possible without DNA. The CDR3 sequence is 13 residues long. The germline V gene encodes CDR1 SEHNR and CDR2 FQNEAQ (reference sequence).

The chain is built from TRBV4-1 and TRBJ1-1; TCRdb gives TRBD1 as the D gene, but with no DNA this cannot be confirmed. The V gene's germline CDR1 is MGHRA and CDR2 YSYEKL. The CDR3 loop spans 16 amino acids. The CDR3 loop reads CASSQASTGANTEAFF.

This chain uses TRBV5-4 with TRBJ2-7; lacking DNA, the TRBD1 call made by TCRdb goes unchecked. Germline values: CDR1 SGHNT, CDR2 YYREEE (reference sequence). The CDR3 is 14 amino acids. CDR3 loop: CASSPGQSLVEQYF.

The gene calls are TRBV7-9 and TRBJ2-6; the TCRdb call, TRBD1, lacks DNA for checking. This CDR3 contains 16 residues. The germline CDR1 and CDR2 sequences are SEHNR and FQNEAQ (reference sequence). The CDR3 sequence: CALRGDRNSGANVLTF.

The chain links TRBV19 to TRBJ1-2; the D call of TRBD1 rests on TCRdb alone, since no DNA is present to check it. Germline loops: CDR1 LNHDA, CDR2 SQIVND (reference sequence). The CDR3 extends over 15 amino acids. CDR3 amino acids: CASSMGAGGAGGYTF.

The chain links TRBV7-7 to TRBJ2-5; no DNA is available, so the TRBD1 call from TCRdb remains unchecked. The CDR3 covers 16 residues. Germline V lookup: CDR1 SSHAT, CDR2 FNYEAQ (reference sequence). CDR3 in amino acids: CASSPPPGQGSETQYF.

V usage is TRBV19 and J usage is TRBJ1-6. Germline V lookup: CDR1 LNHDA, CDR2 SQIVND (reference sequence). This CDR3 is 13 amino acids long. This CDR3 reads CASSIASSSPLHF.

V gene TRBV11-2 combines with J gene TRBJ2-5; no DNA is available, so the TRBD2 call from TCRdb remains unchecked. Germline CDR1 SGHAT, CDR2 FQNNGV. The CDR3 sequence is 17 residues long. The CDR3 sequence is CASSLDSNSLGQETQYF.

The chain joins TRBV15 to TRBJ2-3. CDR3 length equals 13 residues. CDR1 is LNHNV and CDR2 is YYDKDF in the germline V gene (reference sequence). CDR3 amino acids: CATSITTLHTQYF.

This chain uses TRBV2 with TRBJ1-5. The CDR3 spans 14 residues. CDR1 is SNHLY and CDR2 is FYNNEI in the germline V gene. The CDR3 loop is CASTEYDSNQPQHF.

The chain links TRBV4-2 to TRBJ2-5; as DNA is missing, the TRBD2 call by TCRdb cannot be tested. The CDR3 is 15 residues long. Germline lookup yields CDR1 LGHNA and CDR2 YNFKEQ. CDR3 residues: CASSHIAGYQETQYF.

The chain employs TRBV6-5 and TRBJ1-4; TCRdb returns TRBD1, unconfirmable since there is no DNA. The CDR3 runs to 13 residues. CDR1 and CDR2 from the germline V gene are MNHEY and SVGAGI. The CDR3 here is CASSLTEGEKLFF.

The V gene is TRBV9, the J gene TRBJ2-6; lacking DNA, the TRBD1 call made by TCRdb goes unchecked. Germline-derived CDR1 and CDR2 are SGDLS and YYNGEE. This CDR3 spans 14 amino acids. The CDR3 spells CASSVVTPAGFLTF.

The rearrangement links TRBV6-2 or TRBV6-3 to TRBJ1-2; the TRBD1 assignment by TCRdb is unverifiable without DNA. CDR3 size: 20 residues. Germline lookup yields CDR1 MNHEY and CDR2 SVGEGT. CDR3 protein: CASSYSDMGAGGRANYGYTF.

This sequence joins TRBV29-1 and TRBJ2-7; TCRdb gives TRBD1 as the D gene, but with no DNA this cannot be confirmed. CDR1 and CDR2 from the germline V gene are SQVTM and ANQGSEA. This CDR3 comprises 11 residues. The CDR3 loop is CSVDGLGEQYF.

The gene calls are TRBV27 and TRBJ2-5; TCRdb returns TRBD2, unconfirmable since there is no DNA. This CDR3 has 15 residues. The germline V gene encodes CDR1 MNHEY and CDR2 SMNVEV (reference sequence). CDR3 residues: CASSLGLAFQETQYF.

The rearrangement links TRBV6-5 to TRBJ1-4; without DNA, the TCRdb call of TRBD1 cannot be checked. The CDR3 has 18 amino acids. CDR1 and CDR2 from the germline V gene are MNHEY and SVGAGI. The CDR3 loop reads CASSYPSTRGATNEKLFF.

The chain combines TRBV19 with TRBJ2-4; TCRdb selects TRBD1, and the lack of DNA leaves this call unchecked. Per germline, CDR1 LNHDA and CDR2 SQIVND (reference sequence). The CDR3 consists of 11 residues. This CDR3 is CASSISPGYYF.

The chain combines TRBV24-1 with TRBJ2-1. The CDR3 consists of 11 residues. Germline CDR1 reads KGHDR; CDR2 reads SFDVKD. The CDR3 protein is CATESGLEQFF.

The chain joins TRBV15 to TRBJ2-7; absent DNA, TCRdb's TRBD1 call cannot be checked. CDR1 and CDR2 from the germline V gene are LNHNV and YYDKDF (reference sequence). This CDR3 comprises 16 residues. CDR3 sequence: CATSRDSGGSAYEQYF.

The V call is TRBV7-9, the J call TRBJ2-7; as DNA is missing, the TRBD2 call by TCRdb cannot be tested. The CDR3 extends over 16 amino acids. From germline, CDR1 is SEHNR and CDR2 FQNEAQ (reference sequence). This chain's CDR3 is CASSPPSGTSINEQYF. Full variable domain (outside the CDR3, taken from reference TRBV7-9 and TRBJ2-7): DTGVSQNPRHKITKRGQNVTFRCDPISEHNRLYWYRQTLGQGPEFLTYFQNEAQLEKSRLLSDRFSAERPKGSFSTLEIQRTEQGDSAMYLCASSPPSGTSINEQYFGPGTRLTVT.

The chain links TRBV12-3 or TRBV12-4 to TRBJ2-4. The CDR3 totals 13 residues. The chain's CDR3 is CASSLVPKNIQYF.

The gene calls are TRBV21-1 and TRBJ1-5. TRBV21-1 is classified as a pseudogene. The CDR3 totals 15 residues. The CDR3 sequence is CASSKPKGFGQPQHF.

The genes are TRBV6-6 and TRBJ2-7; TCRdb's assignment of TRBD1 cannot be checked, as there is no DNA. The CDR3 loop spans 12 amino acids. Germline lookup yields CDR1 MNHNY and CDR2 SVGAGI (reference sequence). The CDR3: CASRKQDYEQYF.